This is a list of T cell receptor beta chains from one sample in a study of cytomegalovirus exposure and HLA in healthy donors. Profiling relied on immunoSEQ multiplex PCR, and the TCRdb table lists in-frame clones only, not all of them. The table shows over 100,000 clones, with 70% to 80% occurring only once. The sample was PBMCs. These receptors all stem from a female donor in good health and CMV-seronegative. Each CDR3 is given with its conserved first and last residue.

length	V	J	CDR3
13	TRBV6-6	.	CASRLAGEYEQYF
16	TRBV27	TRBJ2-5	CASSLSRGFSQETQYF
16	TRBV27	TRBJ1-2	CASSSSGTGVLYGYTF
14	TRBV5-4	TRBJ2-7	CASSRTGGIYEQYF
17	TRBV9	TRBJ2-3	CASSLQTSGGVGDTQYF
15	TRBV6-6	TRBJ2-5	CASSYSIQYQETQYF
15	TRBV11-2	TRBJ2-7	CASSFGGDRTYEQYF
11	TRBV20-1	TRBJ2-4	CSATHLGVPYF
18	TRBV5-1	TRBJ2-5	CASSSGLAGGKQQETQYF
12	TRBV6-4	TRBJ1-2	CASSDSSHGYTF
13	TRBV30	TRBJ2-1	CAWRRGGYNEQFF
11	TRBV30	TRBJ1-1	CAWSGSVEAFF
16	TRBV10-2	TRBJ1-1	CASRRSGQGAYTEAFF
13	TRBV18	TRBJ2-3	CASSPEGPDTQYF
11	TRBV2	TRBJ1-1	CASQGGGEAFF
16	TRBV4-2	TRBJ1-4	CASSQDPAGTNEKLFF
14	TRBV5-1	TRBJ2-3	CASTGGGARDTQYF
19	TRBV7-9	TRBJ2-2	CASRPSGLAGGVDTGELFF
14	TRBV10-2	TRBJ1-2	CASSEPGDDYGYTF
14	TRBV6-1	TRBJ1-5	CASFGQGSNQPQHF
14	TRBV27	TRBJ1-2	CASSHSPGTGGYTF
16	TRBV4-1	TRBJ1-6	CASSQDSGQGNSPLHF
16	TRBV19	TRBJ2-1	CASSTLMTSGNNEQFF
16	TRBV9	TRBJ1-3	CASSVGGPSSGNTIYF
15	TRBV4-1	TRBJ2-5	CASSQDRSGGETQYF
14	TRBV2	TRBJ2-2	CASSESGGGRELFF
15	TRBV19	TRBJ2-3	CASSIGAGDTDTQYF
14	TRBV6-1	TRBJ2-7	CASMVVGGRNEQYF
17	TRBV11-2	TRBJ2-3	CASSLAVGGGGVDTQYF
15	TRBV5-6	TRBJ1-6	CASSLVGQQNSPLHF
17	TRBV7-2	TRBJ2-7	CASSLAESVTRFHEQYF
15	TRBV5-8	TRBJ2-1	CASSLERNSYNEQFF
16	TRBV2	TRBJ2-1	CASSLVPGLVYNEQFF
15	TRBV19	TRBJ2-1	CASSPLTGGNNEQFF
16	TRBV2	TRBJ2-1	CASSFSGGLSYNEQFF
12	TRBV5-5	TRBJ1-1	CASHGRNTEAFF
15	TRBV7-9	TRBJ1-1	CASSLGIRSQDEAFF
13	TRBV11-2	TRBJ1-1	CASSLASPGGAFF
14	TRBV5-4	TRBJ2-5	CASSAVGAGDTQYF
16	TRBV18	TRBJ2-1	CASSPSPGGINNEQFF
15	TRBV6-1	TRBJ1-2	CASSEVAGDVDGYTF
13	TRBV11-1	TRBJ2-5	CASSRSTVETQYF
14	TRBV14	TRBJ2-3	CASSQEPGLDTQYF
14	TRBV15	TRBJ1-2	CATSTGQRSYGYTF
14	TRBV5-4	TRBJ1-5	CASSWGGHNQPQHF
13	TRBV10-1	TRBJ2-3	CASSETSTDTQYF
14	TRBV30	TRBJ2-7	CAWSVAGLAYEQYF
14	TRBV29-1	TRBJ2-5	CSAGGAGVRETQYF
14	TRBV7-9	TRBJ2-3	CASSLTGEADTQYF